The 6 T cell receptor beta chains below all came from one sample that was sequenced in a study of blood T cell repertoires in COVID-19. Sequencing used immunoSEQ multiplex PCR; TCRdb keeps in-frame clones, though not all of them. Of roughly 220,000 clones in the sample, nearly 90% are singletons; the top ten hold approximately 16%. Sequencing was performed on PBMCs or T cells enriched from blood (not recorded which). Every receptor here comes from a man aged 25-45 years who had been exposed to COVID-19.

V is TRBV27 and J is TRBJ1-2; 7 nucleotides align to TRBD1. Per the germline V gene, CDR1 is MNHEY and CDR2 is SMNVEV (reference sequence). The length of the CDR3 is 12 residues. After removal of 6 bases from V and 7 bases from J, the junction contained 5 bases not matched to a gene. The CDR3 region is CASRDRVGGYTF. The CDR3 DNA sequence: TGTGCCAGCAGAGACAGGGTAGGTGGCTACACCTTC.

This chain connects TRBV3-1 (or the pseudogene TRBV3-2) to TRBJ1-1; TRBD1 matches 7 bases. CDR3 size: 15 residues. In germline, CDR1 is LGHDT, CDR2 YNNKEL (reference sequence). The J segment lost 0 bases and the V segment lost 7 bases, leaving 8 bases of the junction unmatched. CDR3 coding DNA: TGTGCCAGCACCGCGACAGGGATAATGAACACTGAAGCTTTCTTT. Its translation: CASTATGIMNTEAFF.

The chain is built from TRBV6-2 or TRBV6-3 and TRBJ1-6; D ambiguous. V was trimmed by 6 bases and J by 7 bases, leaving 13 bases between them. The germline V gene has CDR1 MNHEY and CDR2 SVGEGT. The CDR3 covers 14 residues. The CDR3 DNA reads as TGTGCCAGCAGCTTTGGGAGCCAGAATTCACCCCTCCACTTT. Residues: CASSFGSQNSPLHF.

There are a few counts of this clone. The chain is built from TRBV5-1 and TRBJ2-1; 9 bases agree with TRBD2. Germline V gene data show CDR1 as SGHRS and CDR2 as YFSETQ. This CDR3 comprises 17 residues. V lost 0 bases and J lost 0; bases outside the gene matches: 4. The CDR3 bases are TGCGCCAGCAGCTTGGCAGCTAGCGGGGACTCCTACAATGAGCAGTTCTTC. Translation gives CASSLAASGDSYNEQFF. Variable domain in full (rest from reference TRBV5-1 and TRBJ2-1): KAGVTQTPRYLIKTRGQQVTLSCSPISGHRSVSWYQQTPGQGLQFLFEYFSETQRNKGNFPGRFSGRQFSNSRSEMNVSTLELGDSALYLCASSLAASGDSYNEQFFGPGTRLTVL.

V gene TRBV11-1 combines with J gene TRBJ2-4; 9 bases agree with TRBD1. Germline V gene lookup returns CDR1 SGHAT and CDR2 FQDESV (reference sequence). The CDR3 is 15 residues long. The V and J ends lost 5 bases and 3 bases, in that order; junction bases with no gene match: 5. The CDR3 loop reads CASSARTGDKNIQYF. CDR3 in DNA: TGTGCCAGCAGCGCTCGGACAGGGGACAAAAACATTCAGTACTTC.

This CDR3 is CASSPQGLSNQPQHF. In nucleotides, the CDR3 is TGTGCCAGCAGCCCACAGGGTCTAAGCAATCAGCCCCAGCATTTT. This rearrangement joins TRBV6-2 or TRBV6-3 to TRBJ1-5; D is perhaps TRBD1 (6 bases). Trimming removed 6 bases from V and 1 base from J, with 13 bases in between. CDR3 size: 15 residues. Germline CDR1 and CDR2: MNHEY and SVGEGT.